These 12 T cell receptor beta chains came from one sample sequenced in a study of cytomegalovirus exposure and HLA in healthy donors. The PCR had 60 Vbeta and 13 Jbeta primers. Produced via immunoSEQ multiplex PCR; TCRdb's table is partial and in-frame only. The repertoire holds some 170,000 clones, with under 80% as singletons. Sample: PBMCs. Receptor source: a human donor in good health.

V usage is TRBV6-5 and J usage is TRBJ1-6, with D hard to call. The germline CDR1 and CDR2 sequences are MNHEY and SVGAGI. CDR3 length: 16 residues. Trimming removed 0 bases at V and 3 bases at J, with 9 bases between. In DNA, the CDR3 is TGTGCCAGCAGTTACTCACGAGGGAACTATAATTCACCCCTCCACTTT. Translation gives CASSYSRGNYNSPLHF.

The J gene is TRBJ1-1, the V gene TRBV5-1; 7 nucleotides agree with TRBD1. There are 14 residues in the CDR3. The J segment lost 4 bases and the V segment lost 0 bases, leaving 3 bases of the junction unmatched. The germline V gene has CDR1 SGHRS and CDR2 YFSETQ. The CDR3 is CASSLVGGGTEAFF. CDR3 DNA: TGCGCCAGCAGCTTGGTAGGGGGCGGCACTGAAGCTTTCTTT.

V is TRBV2 and J is TRBJ2-7, with unresolved D. The CDR3 has 11 amino acids. Deletions cut 6 bases from V and 2 bases from J, with 5 bases between. The V gene's germline CDR1 is SNHLY and CDR2 FYNNEI. The CDR3 is CASRGPYEQYF. The CDR3 nucleotides are TGTGCCAGCAGGGGCCCCTACGAGCAGTACTTC.

The CDR3 loop is CASSLGAGGMYEQYF. The CDR3 DNA reads as TGTGCCAGCAGCCTTGGGGCAGGGGGTATGTACGAGCAGTACTTC. The gene calls are TRBV7-9 and TRBJ2-7; 7 positions agree with TRBD1. Germline CDR1 reads SEHNR; CDR2 reads FQNEAQ (reference sequence). This CDR3 is 15 amino acids long. Trimming removed 5 bases from V and 4 bases from J; junction bases left unmatched: 11.

The J gene is TRBJ1-5, the V gene TRBV7-2, with 7 bases aligning to TRBD1. V trimming: 5 bases; J trimming: 2 bases; junction bases outside the gene matches: 6. The V gene's germline CDR1 is SGHTA and CDR2 FQGNSA. There are 15 residues in the CDR3. CDR3 nucleotide sequence: TGTGCCAGCAGCCCGACAGGGTTGGGCAATCAGCCCCAGCATTTT. Amino acid sequence: CASSPTGLGNQPQHF.

The rearrangement joins TRBV9 to TRBJ2-2; D ambiguous. Trimming cost V 0 bases and J 7 bases, with 19 bases left between them. The germline gives CDR1 SGDLS, CDR2 YYNGEE. The CDR3 runs to 17 residues. The CDR3, as DNA: TGTGCCAGCAGCGTAGATGGTAGCCAAAAGGTTCACGGGGAGCTGTTTTTT. Translated: CASSVDGSQKVHGELFF.

The chain combines TRBV19 with TRBJ2-7, with 9 bases fitting TRBD1. The CDR3 is made up of 14 amino acids. Germline V CDR1 and CDR2: LNHDA, SQIVND (reference sequence). The V and J ends lost 6 bases and 5 bases, in that order; junction bases with no gene match: 8. The CDR3 spells CASRRPGQGHEQYF. The DNA of the CDR3 is TGTGCCAGTAGGAGACCGGGACAGGGCCACGAGCAGTACTTC.

This clone was observed a single time. The chain couples TRBV7-2 to TRBJ1-1; D perhaps matches TRBD1 (6 bases). Trimming cost V 5 bases and J 4 bases, with 14 bases left between them. Germline CDR1 and CDR2: SGHTA and FQGNSA. The CDR3 sequence is 14 residues long. In DNA form, the CDR3 reads TGTGCCAGCAGCGACCAGGGGCGAGGCACTGAAGCTTTCTTT. Its translation is CASSDQGRGTEAFF.

The CDR3 here is CASSPGTSLSYEQYF. CDR3 nucleotides: TGTGCCAGCAGCCCCGGGACTTCTCTCTCCTACGAGCAGTACTTC. J is TRBJ2-7 and V is TRBV7-2, with D perhaps matching TRBD2 (6 bases). The V end was cut by 5 bases, the J end by 0 bases, with 14 bases between. This CDR3 spans 15 amino acids. The germline V gene encodes CDR1 SGHTA and CDR2 FQGNSA. Full variable domain (outside the CDR3, taken from reference TRBV7-2 and TRBJ2-7): GAGVSQSPSNKVTEKGKDVELRCDPISGHTALYWYRQSLGQGLEFLIYFQGNSAPDKSGLPSDRFSAERTGGSVSTLTIQRTQQEDSAVYLCASSPGTSLSYEQYFGPGTRLTVT.

The V call is TRBV2, the J call TRBJ2-7, with a weak D call TRBD1 (5 bases). CDR3 size: 13 residues. Germline values: CDR1 SNHLY, CDR2 FYNNEI. Trimming stripped 6 bases from V and 5 bases from J, with 14 bases between. CDR3 DNA: TGTGCCAGCAGGACACAGGCGGTAAACGAGCAGTACTTC. Its translation: CASRTQAVNEQYF.

The gene calls are TRBV7-9 and TRBJ2-2; D gene uncertain. The length of the CDR3 is 14 residues. Between the trimmed V and J ends, which lost 3 bases and 0 bases, there was a span of 5 bases. The germline CDR1 and CDR2 sequences are SEHNR and FQNEAQ (reference sequence). This CDR3 reads CASSFQSNTGELFF. In DNA form, the CDR3 reads TGTGCCAGCAGCTTTCAATCGAACACCGGGGAGCTGTTTTTT.

This clone has only a few counts. The V call is TRBV6-1, the J call TRBJ1-5, with TRBD1 matching over 9 bases. V trimming: 4 bases; J trimming: 2 bases; junction bases outside the gene matches: 9. Germline CDR1 reads MNHNS; CDR2 reads SASEGT. The CDR3 length is 17 residues. The CDR3 sequence: CASSGRDRVGGNQPQHF. The CDR3 DNA reads as TGTGCCAGCAGTGGACGGGACAGGGTGGGAGGCAATCAGCCCCAGCATTTT.